This TCR beta chain came from a study of radiotherapy plus CTLA-4 blockade in lung cancer. Trimming removed 6 bases at V and 6 bases at J, with 11 bases between. The length of the CDR3 is 12 residues. Germline V gene lookup returns CDR1 MNHNS and CDR2 SASEGT. This clone was recorded once. Profiling relied on immunoSEQ multiplex PCR, and the TCRdb table lists in-frame clones only, not all of them. The sample shows about 38,000 clones, about 73% of them seen only once. The chain combines TRBV6-1 with TRBJ1-1; D gene ambiguous. This specimen consisted of peripheral blood, obtained from a patient treated with radiotherapy plus ipilimumab. This receptor was identified in a human donor with non-small cell lung cancer who had stable disease on radiotherapy plus ipilimumab. The CDR3 DNA reads as TGTGCCAGCAGGGCGGGTCTACCTGAAGCTTTCTTT. It specifies CASRAGLPEAFF.